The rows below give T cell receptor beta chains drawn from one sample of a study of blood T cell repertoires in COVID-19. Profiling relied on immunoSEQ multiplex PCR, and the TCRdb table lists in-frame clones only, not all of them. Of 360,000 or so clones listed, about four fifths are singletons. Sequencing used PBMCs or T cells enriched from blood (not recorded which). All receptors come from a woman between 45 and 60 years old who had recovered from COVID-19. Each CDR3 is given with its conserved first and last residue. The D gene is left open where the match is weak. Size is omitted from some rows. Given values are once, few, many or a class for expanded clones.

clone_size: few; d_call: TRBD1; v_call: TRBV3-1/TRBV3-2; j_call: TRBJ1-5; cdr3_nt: TGTGCCAGCAGCCCGACAGGGGGCCAGCCCCAGCATTTT; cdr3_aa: CASSPTGGQPQHF
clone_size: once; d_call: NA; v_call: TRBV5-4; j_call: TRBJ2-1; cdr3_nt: TGTGCCAGCAGCTTGGCCGGACTAGGGGGGTGGAATGAGCAGTTCTTC; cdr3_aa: CASSLAGLGGWNEQFF
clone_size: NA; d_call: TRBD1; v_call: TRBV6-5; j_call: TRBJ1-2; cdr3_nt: TGTGCCAGCAGTCAATCCGGGACAGCAAACTATGGCTACACCTTC; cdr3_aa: CASSQSGTANYGYTF
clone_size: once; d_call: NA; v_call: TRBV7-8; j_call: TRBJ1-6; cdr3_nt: TGTGCCAGCAGCTTAGGATTACTAACGGCGAATTCACCCCTCCACTTT; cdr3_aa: CASSLGLLTANSPLHF
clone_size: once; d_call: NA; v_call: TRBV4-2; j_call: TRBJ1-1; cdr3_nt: TGTGCCAGCAGCCAAGGGCACCAGAACACTGAAGCTTTCTTT; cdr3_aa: CASSQGHQNTEAFF
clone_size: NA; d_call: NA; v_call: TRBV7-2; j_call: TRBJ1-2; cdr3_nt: TGTGCCAGCGCCGCTCAGTTTCCCTATGGCTACACCTTC; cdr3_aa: CASAAQFPYGYTF
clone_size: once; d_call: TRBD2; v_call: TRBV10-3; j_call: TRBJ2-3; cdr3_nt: TGTGCCATCACGGGGGGGGGCACAGATACGCAGTATTTT; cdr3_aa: CAITGGGTDTQYF
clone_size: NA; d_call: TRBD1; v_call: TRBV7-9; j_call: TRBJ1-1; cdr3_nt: TGTGCCAGCAGCTGGGGACAGGGGAGGACTGAAGCTTTCTTT; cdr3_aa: CASSWGQGRTEAFF
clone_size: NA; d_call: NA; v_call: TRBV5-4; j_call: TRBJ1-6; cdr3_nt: TGTGCCAGCAGCCCTCGGGGGGGCCAGGATTCACCCCTCCACTTT; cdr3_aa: CASSPRGGQDSPLHF
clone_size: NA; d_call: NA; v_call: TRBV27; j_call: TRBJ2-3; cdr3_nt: TGTGCCAGCGGTCATCTCGGACCGCGGGGGCTCGCAGATACGCAGTATTTT; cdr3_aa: CASGHLGPRGLADTQYF
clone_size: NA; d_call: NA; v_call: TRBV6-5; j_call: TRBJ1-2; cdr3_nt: TGTGCCACCCATATCTCCCGACCGGCGGGGAGTGGCTACACCTTC; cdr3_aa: CATHISRPAGSGYTF
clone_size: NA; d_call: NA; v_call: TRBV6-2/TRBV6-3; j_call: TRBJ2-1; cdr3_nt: TGTGCCAGCAGTAAGGGCCCTGACTACCGTGAGCAGTTCTTC; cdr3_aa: CASSKGPDYREQFF
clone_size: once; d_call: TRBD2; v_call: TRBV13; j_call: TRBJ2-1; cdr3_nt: TGTGCCAGCAGCTTAGAGGTTCAGCGGGGGGGCGGTAATGAGCAGTTCTTC; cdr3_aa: CASSLEVQRGGGNEQFF
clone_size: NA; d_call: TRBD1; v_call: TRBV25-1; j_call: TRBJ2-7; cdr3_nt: TGTGCCAGTCGACAGGGCCCCTACGAGCAGTACTTC; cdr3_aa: CASRQGPYEQYF
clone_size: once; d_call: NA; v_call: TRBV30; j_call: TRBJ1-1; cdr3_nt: TGTGCCTGGAGCCCGGAAGCTTTCTTT; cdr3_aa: CAWSPEAFF
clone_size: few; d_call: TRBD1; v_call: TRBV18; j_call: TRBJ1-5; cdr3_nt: TGTGCCAGCTCACCCGTTAACAGACAGGGGCCCTATCAGCCCCAGCATTTT; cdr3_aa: CASSPVNRQGPYQPQHF
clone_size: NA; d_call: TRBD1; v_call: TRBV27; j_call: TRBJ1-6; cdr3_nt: TGTGCCAGCAGTTTATCCCGGGGACAGGTCCTCCACTTT; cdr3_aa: CASSLSRGQVLHF
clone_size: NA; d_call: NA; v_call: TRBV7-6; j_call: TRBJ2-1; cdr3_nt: TGTGCCAGCAGCCCGGGTCTCTCCTACAATGAGCAGTTCTTC; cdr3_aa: CASSPGLSYNEQFF
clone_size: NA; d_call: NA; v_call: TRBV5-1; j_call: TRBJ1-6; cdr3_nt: TGCGCCAGCAGCTTGGCAGTCTCGGAGAATTCACCCCTCCACTTT; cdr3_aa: CASSLAVSENSPLHF
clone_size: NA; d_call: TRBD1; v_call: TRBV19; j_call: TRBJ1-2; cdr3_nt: TGTGCCAGTAGTATGGTAAACAGGGGAGTAGGTGGCTACACCTTC; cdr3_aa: CASSMVNRGVGGYTF
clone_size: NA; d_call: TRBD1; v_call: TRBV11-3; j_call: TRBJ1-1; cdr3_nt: TGTGCCAGCAGCCGCGAGCAGGGGGCGTCTGAAGCTTTCTTT; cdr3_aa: CASSREQGASEAFF
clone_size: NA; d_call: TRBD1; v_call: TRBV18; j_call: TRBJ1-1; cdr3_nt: TGTGCCAGCTCACCAGGACAGGGCCCTGAAGCTTTCTTT; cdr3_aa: CASSPGQGPEAFF
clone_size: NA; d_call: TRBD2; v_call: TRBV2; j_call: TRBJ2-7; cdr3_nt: TGTGCCAGCAGAGGGACTAGCGGGAGGGCCTCATTGAGTGAGCAGTACTTC; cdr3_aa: CASRGTSGRASLSEQYF
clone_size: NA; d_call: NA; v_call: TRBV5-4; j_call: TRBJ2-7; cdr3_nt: TGTGCCAGCAGCTTGGACTTAGCGGAAACGAGAAACGAGCAGTACTTC; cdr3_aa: CASSLDLAETRNEQYF
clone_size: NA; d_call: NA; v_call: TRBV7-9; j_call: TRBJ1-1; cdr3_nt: TGTGCCAGCAGCTTAGTTGGGGACTACAAATTGAACACTGAAGCTTTCTTT; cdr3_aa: CASSLVGDYKLNTEAFF
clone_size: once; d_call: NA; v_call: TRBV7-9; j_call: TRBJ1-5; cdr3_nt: TGTGCCAGCAGCTTAGTGCTGGCAGCAGGGAGCAATCAGCCCCAGCATTTT; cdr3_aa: CASSLVLAAGSNQPQHF
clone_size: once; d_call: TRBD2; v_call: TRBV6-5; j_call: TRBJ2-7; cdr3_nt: TGTGCCAGCAGTTACCCTCAGGGAGGGAATACCTACGAGCAGTACTTC; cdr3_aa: CASSYPQGGNTYEQYF
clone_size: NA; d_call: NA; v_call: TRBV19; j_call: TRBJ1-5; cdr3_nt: TGTGCCAGTAGTATAGATAGCGGACGGAGAAATCAGCCCCAGCATTTT; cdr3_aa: CASSIDSGRRNQPQHF
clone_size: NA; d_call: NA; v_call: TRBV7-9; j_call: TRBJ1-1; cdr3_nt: TGTGCCAGCAAATGGGGGGAGACGAACACTGAAGCTTTCTTT; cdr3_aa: CASKWGETNTEAFF
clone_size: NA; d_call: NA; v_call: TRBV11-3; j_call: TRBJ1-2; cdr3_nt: TGTGCCAGCAGCGCTACAGGGTACCCAACGAACTATGGCTACACCTTC; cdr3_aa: CASSATGYPTNYGYTF
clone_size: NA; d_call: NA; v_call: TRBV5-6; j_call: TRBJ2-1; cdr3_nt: TGTGCCAGCAGCTTGCCGGGTCTTGAGCAGTTCTTC; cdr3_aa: CASSLPGLEQFF
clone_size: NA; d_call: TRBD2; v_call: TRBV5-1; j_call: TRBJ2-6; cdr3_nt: TGCGCCAGCAGCTTGGAGGCGGGAGCCTCATCTGGGGCCAACGTCCTGACTTTC; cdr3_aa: CASSLEAGASSGANVLTF
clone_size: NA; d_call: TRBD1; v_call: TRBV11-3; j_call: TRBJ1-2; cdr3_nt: TGTGCCAGCAGCTCTAGGGGGCAGAGCTATGGCTACACCTTC; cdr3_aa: CASSSRGQSYGYTF
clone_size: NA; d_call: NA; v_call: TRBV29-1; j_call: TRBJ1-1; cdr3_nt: TGCAGCGTTTTAAATCGATGGGAAAGCGGTGCTTTCTTT; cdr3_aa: CSVLNRWESGAFF
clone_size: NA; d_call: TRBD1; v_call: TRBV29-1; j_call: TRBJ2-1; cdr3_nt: TGCAGCGTTGAAGCTAGGGACAGGTACAATGAGCAGTTCTTC; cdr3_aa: CSVEARDRYNEQFF
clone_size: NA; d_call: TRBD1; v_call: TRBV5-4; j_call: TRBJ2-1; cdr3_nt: TGTGCCAGCAGCATTCCGGGACAGGGCACTAATGAGCAGTTCTTC; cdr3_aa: CASSIPGQGTNEQFF
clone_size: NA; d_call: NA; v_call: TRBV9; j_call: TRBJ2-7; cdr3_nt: TGTGCCAGCAGCGTTTCGACAGGAGGCTCCTACGAGCAGTACTTC; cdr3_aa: CASSVSTGGSYEQYF
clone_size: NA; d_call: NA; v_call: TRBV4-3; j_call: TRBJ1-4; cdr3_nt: TGCGCCAGCAGCCAAGAGTCAGGTGAAAAACTGTTTTTT; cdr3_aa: CASSQESGEKLFF
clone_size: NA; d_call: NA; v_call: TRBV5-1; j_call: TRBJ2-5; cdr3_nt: TGCGCCAGCAGCTTGTTCCCAGTCAACCAAGAGACCCAGTACTTC; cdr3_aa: CASSLFPVNQETQYF
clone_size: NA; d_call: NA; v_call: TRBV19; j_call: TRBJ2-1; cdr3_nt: TGTGCCAGTAGTATAAGAGAATGGTCGGGGGACTACAATGAGCAGTTCTTC; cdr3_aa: CASSIREWSGDYNEQFF
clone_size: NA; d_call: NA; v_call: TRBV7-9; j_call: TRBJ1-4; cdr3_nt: TGTGCCAGCAGCCTAATCGTTACTAATGAAAAACTGTTTTTT; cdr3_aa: CASSLIVTNEKLFF
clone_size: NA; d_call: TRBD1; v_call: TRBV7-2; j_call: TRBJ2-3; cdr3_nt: TGTGCCAGCAGCTTATTCCTGACAGGGGTCAAGGCAGATACGCAGTATTTT; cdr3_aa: CASSLFLTGVKADTQYF
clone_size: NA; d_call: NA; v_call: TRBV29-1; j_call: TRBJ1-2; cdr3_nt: TGCAGCGTTGATCGGGGGACCGACTATGGCTACACCTTC; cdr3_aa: CSVDRGTDYGYTF
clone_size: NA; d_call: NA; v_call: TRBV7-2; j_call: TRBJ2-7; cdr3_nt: TGTGCCAGCAGCTCAGGACTCAACTACGAGCAGTACTTC; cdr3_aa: CASSSGLNYEQYF
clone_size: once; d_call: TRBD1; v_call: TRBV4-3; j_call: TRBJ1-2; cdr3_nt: TGCGCCAGCAGCCGACAGACAGGGGGCGAGAACTATGGCTACACCTTC; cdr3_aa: CASSRQTGGENYGYTF
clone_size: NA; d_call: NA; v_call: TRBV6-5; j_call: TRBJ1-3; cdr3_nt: TGTGCCAGCAGGAGGTTAGGTGAAAACACCATATATTTT; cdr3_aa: CASRRLGENTIYF
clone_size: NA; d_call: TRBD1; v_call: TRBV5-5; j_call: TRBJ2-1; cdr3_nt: TGTGCCAGCAGCTCGTGGACAGGGGTGAATGAGCAGTTCTTC; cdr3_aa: CASSSWTGVNEQFF
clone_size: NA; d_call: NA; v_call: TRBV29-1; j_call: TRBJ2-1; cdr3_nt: TGCAGCGTTCAAGAGAGAATTCCCGATGAGCAGTTCTTC; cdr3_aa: CSVQERIPDEQFF
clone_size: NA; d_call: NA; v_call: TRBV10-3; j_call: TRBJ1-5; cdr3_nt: TGTGCCAGCGGCGACAGATATAGCAATCAGCCCCAGCATTTT; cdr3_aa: CASGDRYSNQPQHF
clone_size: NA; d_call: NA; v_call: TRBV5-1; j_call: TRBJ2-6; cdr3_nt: TGCGCCAGCAGCCCCGACCTGACAGGCCCCTCTGGGGCCAACGTCCTGACTTTC; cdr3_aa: CASSPDLTGPSGANVLTF
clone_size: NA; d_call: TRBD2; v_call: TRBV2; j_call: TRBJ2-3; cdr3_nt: TGTGCCAGCAGTAAAATCCCTAGCGGGGGGTACACAGATACGCAGTATTTT; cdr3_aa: CASSKIPSGGYTDTQYF
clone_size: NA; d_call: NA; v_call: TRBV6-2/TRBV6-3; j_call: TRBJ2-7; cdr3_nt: TGTGCCAGCAGTTACTCGAAGGAGGGGAGCTCCTACGAGCAGTACTTC; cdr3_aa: CASSYSKEGSSYEQYF
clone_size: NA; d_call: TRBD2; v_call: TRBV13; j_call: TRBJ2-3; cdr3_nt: TGTGCCAGCAGCTCTGCTCTAGCGGGGGGCACAGATACGCAGTATTTT; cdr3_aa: CASSSALAGGTDTQYF
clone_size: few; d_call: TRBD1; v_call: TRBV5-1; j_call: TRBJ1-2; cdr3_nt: TGCGCCAGCAGCCCGGGACAGGGGGAGGGTGGCTACACCTTC; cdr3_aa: CASSPGQGEGGYTF
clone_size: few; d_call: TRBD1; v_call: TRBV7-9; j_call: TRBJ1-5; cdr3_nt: TGTGCCAGCAGCTCTACAGGGGACATACGGCCCCAGCATTTT; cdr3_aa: CASSSTGDIRPQHF